This TCR beta chain was recovered during a study of neurological immune-mediated disorders. Broader study findings: The absence of any CDR3 amino acid sequence shared by expanded clones across subjects suggests that repertoires were private in all groups. While HTLV-1-associated myelopathy showed the greatest TCR clonal expansion, multiple sclerosis showed the least, falling below healthy controls.

As for the cDNA, it was generated by 5'RACE with 10-nucleotide random UMIs. From the 5' RACE reads, TCRdb called clonotypes with MiXCR, one entry per CDR3 protein. In the table there are fewer than 50,000 distinct CDR3 sequences, approximately 12% of which are singletons. Ten or more counts support this clonotype. Its antigen is still unknown. The time point was: longitudinal time-point 3. Libraries used 2 million unsorted PBMCs kept frozen in RNAlater. V was trimmed by 6 bases and J by 5 bases, leaving 20 bases between them. The V gene's germline CDR1 is SGHRS and CDR2 YFSETQ. This CDR3 is built from 15 residues.

The origin of this receptor is a male donor with HTLV-1-associated myelopathy (HAM/TSP). This rearrangement joins TRBV5-1 to TRBJ2-5; weak D call: TRBD1 (6 bases). Input material: PBMCs. The CDR3 DNA reads TGCGCCAGCAACCCAGGGGCGCAGGGCCCGGAGACCCAGTACTTC. Translation: CASNPGAQGPETQYF.